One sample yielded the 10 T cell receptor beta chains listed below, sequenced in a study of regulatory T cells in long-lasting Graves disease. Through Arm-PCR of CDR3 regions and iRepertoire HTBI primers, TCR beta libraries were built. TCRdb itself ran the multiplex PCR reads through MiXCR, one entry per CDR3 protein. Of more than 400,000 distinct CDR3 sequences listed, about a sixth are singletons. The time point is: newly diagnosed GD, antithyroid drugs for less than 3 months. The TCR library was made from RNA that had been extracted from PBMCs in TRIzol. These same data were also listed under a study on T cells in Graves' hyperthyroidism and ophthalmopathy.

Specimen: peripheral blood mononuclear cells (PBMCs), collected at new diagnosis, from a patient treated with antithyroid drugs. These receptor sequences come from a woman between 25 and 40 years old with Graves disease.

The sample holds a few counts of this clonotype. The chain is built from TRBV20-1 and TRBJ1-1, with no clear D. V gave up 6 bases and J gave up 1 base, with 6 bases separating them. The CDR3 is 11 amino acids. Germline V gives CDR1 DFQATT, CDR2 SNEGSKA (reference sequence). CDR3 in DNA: TGCAGTGCCTCCTCGAACACTGAAGCTTTCTTT. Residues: CSASSNTEAFF.

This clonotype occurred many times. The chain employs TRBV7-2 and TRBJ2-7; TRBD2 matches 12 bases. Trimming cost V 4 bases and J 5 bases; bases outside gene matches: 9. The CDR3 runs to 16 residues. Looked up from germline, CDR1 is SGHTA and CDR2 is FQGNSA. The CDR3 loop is CASSSGQLAGGDEQYF. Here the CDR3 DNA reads TGTGCCAGCAGCTCCGGACAGCTAGCGGGAGGGGACGAGCAGTACTTC.

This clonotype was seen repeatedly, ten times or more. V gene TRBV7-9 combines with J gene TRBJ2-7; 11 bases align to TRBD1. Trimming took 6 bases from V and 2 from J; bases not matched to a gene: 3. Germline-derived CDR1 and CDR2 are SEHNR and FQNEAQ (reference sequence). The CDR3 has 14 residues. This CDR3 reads CASSRDRGTYEQYF. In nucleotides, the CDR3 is TGTGCCAGCAGTCGGGACAGGGGGACCTACGAGCAGTACTTC.

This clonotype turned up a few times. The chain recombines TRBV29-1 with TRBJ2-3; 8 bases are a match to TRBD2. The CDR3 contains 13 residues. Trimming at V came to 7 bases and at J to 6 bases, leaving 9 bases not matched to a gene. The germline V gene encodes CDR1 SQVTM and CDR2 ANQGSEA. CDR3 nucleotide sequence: TGCAGCGCCCGGGGACTAGGGCTGGATACGCAGTATTTT. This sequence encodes CSARGLGLDTQYF.

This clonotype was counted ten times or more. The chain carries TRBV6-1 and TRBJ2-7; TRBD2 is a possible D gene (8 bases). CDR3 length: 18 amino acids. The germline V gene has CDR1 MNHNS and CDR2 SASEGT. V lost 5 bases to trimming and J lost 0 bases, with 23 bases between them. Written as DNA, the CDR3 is TGTGCCAGCAGTAGATACAGGGGTAAAGCGGGGGTCTCCTACGAGCAGTACTTC. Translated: CASSRYRGKAGVSYEQYF.

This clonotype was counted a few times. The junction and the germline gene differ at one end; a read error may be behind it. CDR3 residues: CASSSLGVTDTQYF. CDR3 sequence (DNA): TGTGCTAGCAGCTCCCTTGGGGTCACAGATACGCAGTATTTT. V usage is TRBV7-7 and J usage is TRBJ2-3; D unclear. The CDR3 sequence is 14 residues long. Germline-derived CDR1 and CDR2 are SSHAT and FNYEAQ (reference sequence).

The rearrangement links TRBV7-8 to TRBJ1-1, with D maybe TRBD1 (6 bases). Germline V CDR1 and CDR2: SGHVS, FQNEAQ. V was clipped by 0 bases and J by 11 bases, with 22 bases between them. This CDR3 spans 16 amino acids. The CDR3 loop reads CASSLARGFRGVLAFF. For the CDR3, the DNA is TGTGCCAGCAGCTTAGCGCGAGGGTTCAGGGGCGTTTTGGCTTTCTTT.

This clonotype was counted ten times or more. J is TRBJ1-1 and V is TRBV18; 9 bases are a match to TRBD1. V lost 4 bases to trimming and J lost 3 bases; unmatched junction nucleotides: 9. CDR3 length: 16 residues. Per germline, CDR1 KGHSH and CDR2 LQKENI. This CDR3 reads CASSQEQGAQDTEAFF. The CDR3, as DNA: TGTGCCAGCTCACAAGAACAGGGGGCGCAGGACACTGAAGCTTTCTTT.

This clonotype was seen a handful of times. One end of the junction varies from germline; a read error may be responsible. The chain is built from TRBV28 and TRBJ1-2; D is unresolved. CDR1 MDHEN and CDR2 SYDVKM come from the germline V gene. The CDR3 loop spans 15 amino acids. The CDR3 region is CASNLGSLPNYGYTF. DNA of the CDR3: TGTGCCAGCAATTTAGGGTCACTTCCTAACTATGGCTACACCTTC.

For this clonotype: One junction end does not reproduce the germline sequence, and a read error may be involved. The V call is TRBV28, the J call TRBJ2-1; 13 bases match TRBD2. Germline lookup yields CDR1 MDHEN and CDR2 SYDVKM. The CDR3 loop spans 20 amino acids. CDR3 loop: CASSESEKLAGGGPYNEQFF. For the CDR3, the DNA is TGCGCCAGCAGTGAGTCCGAAAAACTAGCGGGAGGGGGGCCCTACAATGAGCAGTTCTTC.